This T cell receptor (beta chain) came from a study of cytomegalovirus exposure and HLA in healthy donors. Both 60 Vbeta primers and 13 Jbeta primers went into the PCR. Repertoires were generated with immunoSEQ multiplex PCR, while TCRdb's copy carries only in-frame clones and drops some. The profile covers 150,000 to 200,000 clones, with 75% to 85% appearing a single time and about 10% taken by the ten largest. This TCR was recovered from a man in his forties or fifties in good health and CMV-seropositive. Sequencing was done on a sample of PBMCs.

The CDR3 DNA follows: TGTGCCTGGAGTGACACAGGCCGCTCTGGGGCCAACGTCCTGACTTTC. Its protein product is CAWSDTGRSGANVLTF. V is TRBV30 and J is TRBJ2-6; D possibly corresponds to TRBD1 (5 bases). This CDR3 is 16 amino acids long. Per the germline V gene, CDR1 is GTSNPN and CDR2 is SVGIG (reference sequence). Trimming took off 1 base at V and 0 bases at J, with 10 bases between the two ends.